What follows are 23 T cell receptor beta chains derived from one specimen sequenced in a study of blood T cell repertoires in COVID-19. Some clones are missing from TCRdb's copy, which holds only in-frame ones; the method was immunoSEQ multiplex PCR. Of 150,000 to 200,000 clones in the sample, under 90% are singletons; the top ten hold about 6.7%. The sample consisted of peripheral blood. These receptors were collected from a man aged 35 to 55 with acute or convalescent COVID-19.

The chain links TRBV14 to TRBJ2-3; the match to TRBD2 covers 8 bases. The V and J ends lost 1 base and 2 bases, in that order; junction bases with no gene match: 11. Germline V gives CDR1 SGHDN, CDR2 FVKESK. CDR3 length: 18 amino acids. CDR3 coding DNA: TGTGCCAGCAGCCAAGTCCTTCTCAGCGGGGGATACACAGATACGCAGTATTTT. Encoded protein: CASSQVLLSGGYTDTQYF.

V usage is TRBV6-5 and J usage is TRBJ2-7; the match to TRBD2 covers 9 bases. Germline assignment: CDR1 MNHEY and CDR2 SVGAGI. J was trimmed by 7 bases and V by 3 bases; bases with no gene match: 4. The CDR3 runs 13 residues. CDR3 residues: CASSYATSGEQYF. DNA for the CDR3: TGTGCCAGCAGTTATGCAACTAGCGGGGAGCAGTACTTC.

In DNA, the CDR3 is TGTGCCAGCAACCTTCAGGGAAACTATGGCTACACCTTC. This gives the protein CASNLQGNYGYTF. The J gene is TRBJ1-2, the V gene TRBV9, with D maybe TRBD1 (5 bases). Trimming left V 6 bases short and J 2 bases short, with 11 bases between. The CDR3 is 13 amino acids. Germline assignment: CDR1 SGDLS and CDR2 YYNGEE.

The J gene is TRBJ2-1, the V gene TRBV27, with D tentatively TRBD2 (5 bases). Germline CDR1 reads MNHEY; CDR2 reads SMNVEV (reference sequence). The CDR3 runs 15 residues. Trimming took off 3 bases at V and 4 bases at J, with 13 bases between the two ends. The CDR3 sequence: CASSLEERFYNEQFF. The CDR3, as DNA: TGTGCCAGCAGTTTGGAGGAGAGGTTTTACAATGAGCAGTTCTTC.

For the CDR3, the DNA is TGTGCCAGCAGCTTAGTATCCAGCGGGGGAGGACAAGAGACCCAGTACTTC. This sequence encodes CASSLVSSGGGQETQYF. The chain links TRBV7-2 to TRBJ2-5; TRBD2 matches at 8 bases. Germline CDR1 SGHTA, CDR2 FQGNSA. The CDR3 is 17 amino acids. Trimming cost V 1 base and J 2 bases; bases outside gene matches: 9.

The chain joins TRBV18 to TRBJ2-2; TRBD2 matches at 7 bases. The CDR3 is 19 residues long. Germline CDR1 KGHSH, CDR2 LQKENI. V lost 0 bases to trimming and J lost 2 bases; unmatched junction nucleotides: 12. Written as DNA, the CDR3 is TGTGCCAGCTCACCACCTGCCTATCCCTGGGGGGGAAACACCGGGGAGCTGTTTTTT. Its protein is CASSPPAYPWGGNTGELFF. Full variable domain (remainder filled in from reference TRBV18 and TRBJ2-2): NAGVMQNPRHLVRRRGQEARLRCSPMKGHSHVYWYRQLPEEGLKFMVYLQKENIIDESGMPKERFSAEFPKEGPSILRIQQVVRGDSAAYFCASSPPAYPWGGNTGELFFGEGSRLTVL.

The chain recombines TRBV15 with TRBJ2-7; D perhaps matches TRBD2 (6 bases). Trimming took 1 base from V and 2 from J, leaving 12 bases between them. Germline CDR1 LNHNV, CDR2 YYDKDF (reference sequence). This CDR3 comprises 15 residues. The CDR3 spells CATSRGRDSAYEQYF. CDR3 coding DNA: TGTGCCACCAGCAGAGGCCGGGACTCCGCCTACGAGCAGTACTTC.

In its sample, this clone was seen a few times. Other nucleotide sequences in the sample specify the same CDR3. V and J are TRBV6-1 and TRBJ1-5; the D is unclear. CDR1 is MNHNS, CDR2 SASEGT, per germline. The CDR3 covers 13 residues. V lost 0 bases and J 5 bases, leaving 5 bases between the germline ends. The CDR3 nucleotides read TGTGCCAGCAGTGAAGCTTTCGATCAGCCCCAGCATTTT. Amino acids: CASSEAFDQPQHF.

In this sample, this clone turned up once. This sequence joins TRBV28 and TRBJ1-2; 8 nucleotides line up with TRBD1. Germline V gene lookup returns CDR1 MDHEN and CDR2 SYDVKM. The CDR3 is 17 residues long. V lost 6 bases, J lost 2 bases, and 14 bases stayed unmatched. Written as DNA, the CDR3 is TGTGCCAGCAGCCCTCCGTTCGGACAGGGTTCCAACTATGGCTACACCTTC. It specifies CASSPPFGQGSNYGYTF.

This clone was detected once. The chain is built from TRBV5-4 and TRBJ2-5; D is possibly TRBD1 (5 bases). Trimming left V 0 bases short and J 3 bases short, with 6 bases between. The CDR3 loop spans 13 amino acids. Germline assignment: CDR1 SGHNT and CDR2 YYREEE (reference sequence). In DNA, the CDR3 is TGTGCCAGCAGCTTGGTACAGGAAGAGACCCAGTACTTC. This gives the protein CASSLVQEETQYF.

This clone has only one observation. The gene calls are TRBV5-1 and TRBJ2-1; TRBD2 matches at 15 bases. The germline V gene encodes CDR1 SGHRS and CDR2 YFSETQ. The CDR3 loop spans 15 amino acids. Trimming removed 3 bases from V and 7 bases from J; junction bases left unmatched: 2. CDR3 in DNA: TGCGCCAGCAGCTCCGGGACTAGCGGGGGGAATGAGCAGTTCTTC. It translates to CASSSGTSGGNEQFF.

The chain joins TRBV23-1 to TRBJ2-1; 10 bases line up with TRBD1. TRBV23-1 is an open reading frame, and its role is uncertain. With V trimmed by 2 bases and J by 8 bases, 15 bases remained unmatched. This CDR3 spans 18 amino acids. This CDR3 reads CASSQRSDRGQSLDEQFF. The CDR3 coding sequence is TGCGCCAGCAGTCAACGATCCGACAGGGGGCAGTCGTTGGATGAGCAGTTCTTC.

The V and J genes are TRBV6-5 and TRBJ1-6, with no clear D. Germline V gene sequence: CDR1 MNHEY, CDR2 SVGAGI. Trimming removed 7 bases at V and 9 bases at J, with 19 bases between. There are 15 residues in the CDR3. The CDR3 region is CASTLYSPISSPLHF. DNA for the CDR3: TGTGCCAGCACCCTTTACAGCCCGATAAGTTCACCCCTCCACTTT.

This chain connects TRBV6-5 to TRBJ2-1; D unclear. The germline V gene has CDR1 MNHEY and CDR2 SVGAGI. CDR3 length: 15 residues. Trimming removed 6 bases from V and 0 bases from J, with 12 bases in between. Written as DNA, the CDR3 is TGTGCCAGCAGCCGCTCAACCAGCTCCTACAATGAGCAGTTCTTC. It yields the protein CASSRSTSSYNEQFF.

V and J are TRBV6-2 or TRBV6-3 and TRBJ2-5; 7 bases map to TRBD1. The germline V gene has CDR1 MNHEY and CDR2 SVGEGT. The V and J ends lost 2 bases and 6 bases, in that order; junction bases with no gene match: 6. The CDR3 totals 14 residues. As DNA, the CDR3 is TGTGCCAGCAGTTACCAGATACAGGGGAAGACCCAGTACTTC. Protein product: CASSYQIQGKTQYF.

J is TRBJ1-4 and V is TRBV5-1; D not resolved. There are 16 residues in the CDR3. With 0 bases removed from V and 8 bases from J, the gap between germline ends came to 17 bases. Germline lookup yields CDR1 SGHRS and CDR2 YFSETQ. DNA of the CDR3: TGCGCCAGCAGCTTGGGACGGGGAAACGTGAAGGAAAAACTGTTTTTT. Translating it yields CASSLGRGNVKEKLFF.

This clone has just one count. The chain couples TRBV2 to TRBJ1-3, with D unclear. CDR1 is SNHLY and CDR2 is FYNNEI in the germline V gene. The germline V and J ends were trimmed by 2 bases and 4 bases, with 3 bases remaining between them. The length of the CDR3 is 12 residues. The CDR3 nucleotides are TGTGCCAGCAGTGAAACAGGAAACACCATATATTTT. Protein sequence: CASSETGNTIYF.

The rearrangement links TRBV3-1 (or the pseudogene TRBV3-2) to TRBJ2-7; 7 nucleotides match TRBD2. Germline loops: CDR1 LGHDT, CDR2 YNNKEL (reference sequence). This CDR3 spans 12 amino acids. The trim removed 10 bases at V and 11 bases at J, leaving 14 bases unmatched. The chain's CDR3 is CATSTGEGEEYF. CDR3 bases: TGTGCCACGTCCACCGGGGAGGGTGAAGAGTACTTC.

V usage is TRBV5-1 and J usage is TRBJ2-7; TRBD1 matches at 9 bases. Germline trimming cut 4 bases from V and 1 base from J; bases unmatched to any gene: 9. The CDR3 spans 16 residues. Looked up from germline, CDR1 is SGHRS and CDR2 is YFSETQ. CDR3 sequence (DNA): TGCGCCAGCAGCACCGACCCGGGACAGGGATCCTACGAGCAGTACTTC. Its protein is CASSTDPGQGSYEQYF.

The chain carries TRBV5-8 and TRBJ2-7; D possibly corresponds to TRBD1 (6 bases). The CDR3 length is 17 residues. Per germline, CDR1 SGHTS and CDR2 YDEGEE. V lost 2 bases and J 3 bases, leaving 21 bases between the germline ends. This CDR3 reads CASSLLHGWTDSYEQYF. The CDR3 nucleotides are TGTGCCAGCAGCTTACTGCATGGGTGGACAGATAGCTACGAGCAGTACTTC.

The CDR3 nucleotides read TGTGCCAGCAGAGAACAGGGCTACGAGCAGTACTTC. This codes for CASREQGYEQYF. This chain uses TRBV2 with TRBJ2-7; perhaps TRBD1 as D (6 bases). The length of the CDR3 is 12 residues. With 6 bases removed from V and 3 bases from J, the gap between germline ends came to 9 bases. Germline V gene sequence: CDR1 SNHLY, CDR2 FYNNEI. Complete variable domain (other parts from reference TRBV2 and TRBJ2-7): EPEVTQTPSHQVTQMGQEVILRCVPISNHLYFYWYRQILGQKVEFLVSFYNNEISEKSEIFDDQFSVERPDGSNFTLKIRSTKLEDSAMYFCASREQGYEQYFGPGTRLTVT.

This clone was observed a handful of times. V is TRBV12-3 or TRBV12-4 and J is TRBJ1-2; D remains ambiguous. Trimming took 3 bases from V and 5 from J, leaving 10 bases between them. The CDR3 consists of 13 residues. CDR3 residues: CASSLQVRYGYTF. CDR3 nucleotide sequence: TGTGCCAGCAGTTTGCAGGTTCGGTATGGCTACACCTTC.

This chain connects TRBV5-4 to TRBJ1-5; possible D gene TRBD1, 6 bases. Germline V gives CDR1 SGHNT, CDR2 YYREEE (reference sequence). Trimming took off 2 bases at V and 9 bases at J, with 15 bases between the two ends. The length of the CDR3 is 14 residues. The CDR3 nucleotides read TGTGCCAGCAGCTTAAACAGGGACCCGTCGCCCCAGCATTTT. It is translated as CASSLNRDPSPQHF. Full variable domain (remainder filled in from reference TRBV5-4 and TRBJ1-5): ETGVTQSPTHLIKTRGQQVTLRCSSQSGHNTVSWYQQALGQGPQFIFQYYREEENGRGNFPPRFSGLQFPNYSSELNVNALELDDSALYLCASSLNRDPSPQHFGDGTRLSIL.